The entry below gives a single T cell receptor (beta chain) sequence along with its context. What it binds is unknown. This sample was taken from a study of a mutant IDH1 vaccine in newly diagnosed glioma. Time point: week 35, safety follow-up. The study gave 300 ug of mutant IDH1 20-mer peptide per vaccine dose, with topical imiquimod. Here immunoSEQ multiplex PCR was the method, and the copy in TCRdb shows in-frame clones only, minus some. The data contain roughly 52,000 clones, roughly 80% of them singletons. Trimming took off 0 bases at V and 6 bases at J, with 13 bases between the two ends. Germline loops: CDR1 SGHRS, CDR2 YFSETQ. The CDR3 has 14 residues.

The sequence was obtained from a woman aged 18-30 years with glioma. The chain recombines TRBV5-1 with TRBJ2-7; no firm D call. The sequencing here drew on PBMCs, taken from a glioma patient whose treatment included an IDH1 peptide vaccine. CDR3: CASSLAGGSGEQYF. The CDR3 DNA is TGCGCCAGCAGCTTGGCAGGCGGATCCGGCGAGCAGTACTTC.